One T cell receptor (beta chain) is described in this entry. Its antigen is undetermined. The sample is drawn from a study of shared clonotypes between healthy human individuals. Study observations and caveats: Only blood samples were collected, and tissue repertoires likely differ.

The CDR3 loop spans 12 amino acids. V lost 6 bases and J 3 bases, leaving 5 bases between the germline ends. The germline V gene encodes CDR1 WSHSY and CDR2 SAAADI. Clones were sequenced by immunoSEQ multiplex PCR, and TCRdb holds only the in-frame ones, with some missing. The sample lists some 2 million clones, roughly 94% occurring once. This clonotype originated in a man in his late teens or twenties in good health. This chain uses TRBV10-2 with TRBJ1-4; D not resolved. Sequenced material: naive CD4+ T cells sorted from blood. The subset denotes: CD45RA+ positively selected. The CDR3 here is CASREANEKLFF. The CDR3 nucleotides are TGCGCCAGCAGGGAAGCTAATGAAAAACTGTTTTTT.